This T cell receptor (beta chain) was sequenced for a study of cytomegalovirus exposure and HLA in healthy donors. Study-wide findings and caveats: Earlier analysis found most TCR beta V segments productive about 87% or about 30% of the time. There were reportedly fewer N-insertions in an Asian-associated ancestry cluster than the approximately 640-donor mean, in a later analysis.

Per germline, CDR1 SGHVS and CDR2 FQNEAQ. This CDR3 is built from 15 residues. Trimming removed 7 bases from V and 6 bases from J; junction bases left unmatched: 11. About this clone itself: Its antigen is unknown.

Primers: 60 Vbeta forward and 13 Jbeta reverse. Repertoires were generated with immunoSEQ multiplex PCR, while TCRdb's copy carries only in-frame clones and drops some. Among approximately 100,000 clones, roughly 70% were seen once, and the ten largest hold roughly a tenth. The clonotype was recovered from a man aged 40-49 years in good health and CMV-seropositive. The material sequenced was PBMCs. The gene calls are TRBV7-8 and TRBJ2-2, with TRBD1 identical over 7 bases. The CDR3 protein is CASNPGTEVPGELFF. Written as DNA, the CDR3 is TGTGCCAGCAACCCCGGGACAGAAGTTCCCGGGGAGCTGTTTTTT. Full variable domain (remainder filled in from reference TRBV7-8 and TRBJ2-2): GAGVSQSPRYKVAKRGQDVALRCDPISGHVSLFWYQQALGQGPEFLTYFQNEAQLDKSGLPSDRFFAERPEGSVSTLKIQRTQQEDSAVYLCASNPGTEVPGELFFGEGSRLTVL.